This passage covers 29 T cell receptor beta chains from one sample sequenced in a study of vaccination effects on CD4 cells after COVID-19. Upon completion of 10 to 11 days in culture, CD4+ T cells were isolated. Produced via immunoSEQ multiplex PCR; TCRdb's table is partial and in-frame only. The sample records about 30,000 clones, approximately 65% being singletons. These receptors have no identified antigens. The specimen was CD4+ T cells from PBMCs cultured without peptide, collected before COVID-19 vaccination. These receptors were collected from a human donor who received a COVID-19 vaccine.

V and J are TRBV6-5 and TRBJ1-1, with D unresolved. The CDR3 runs to 13 residues. Trimming removed 2 bases from V and 6 bases from J, with 10 bases in between. CDR1 is MNHEY and CDR2 is SVGAGI in the germline V gene. The CDR3 region is CASSYGDVAEAFF. The CDR3 bases are TGTGCCAGCAGTTACGGCGATGTGGCTGAAGCTTTCTTT.

This sequence joins TRBV6-5 and TRBJ1-2, with 9 bases matching TRBD1. The V and J ends lost 6 bases and 3 bases, in that order; junction bases with no gene match: 5. Germline V gene data show CDR1 as MNHEY and CDR2 as SVGAGI. This CDR3 has 14 residues. The CDR3 spells CASRQGAMDYGYTF. The DNA of the CDR3 is TGTGCCAGCAGACAGGGGGCGATGGACTATGGCTACACCTTC.

The rearrangement links TRBV30 to TRBJ2-2, with 7 bases lining up with TRBD1. The V and J ends lost 6 bases and 1 base, in that order; junction bases with no gene match: 5. Germline V gives CDR1 GTSNPN, CDR2 SVGIG (reference sequence). The CDR3 has 14 residues. The CDR3 nucleotides are TGTGCCTGCCGAAGGGGGCTGAACACCGGGGAGCTGTTTTTT. Translation: CACRRGLNTGELFF.

V usage is TRBV6-1 and J usage is TRBJ1-5; TRBD1 agrees at 7 bases. Germline CDR1 reads MNHNS; CDR2 reads SASEGT. The CDR3 spans 16 residues. Trimming cost V 2 bases and J 0 bases; bases outside gene matches: 4. The CDR3 loop is CASSENRGSSNQPQHF. The CDR3 DNA reads as TGTGCCAGCAGTGAAAACAGGGGCTCTAGCAATCAGCCCCAGCATTTT.

The chain links TRBV29-1 to TRBJ1-3; TRBD1 is a possible D gene (5 bases). Trimming stripped 4 bases from V and 8 bases from J, with 18 bases between. CDR3 length: 14 amino acids. Germline V gene data show CDR1 as SQVTM and CDR2 as ANQGSEA. The CDR3 sequence: CSVGKGTGRDTIYF. As DNA, the CDR3 is TGCAGCGTTGGGAAAGGGACGGGTCGTGACACCATATATTTT. The full variable domain, completed using reference TRBV29-1 and TRBJ1-3, is SAVISQKPSRDICQRGTSLTIQCQVDSQVTMMFWYRQQPGQSLTLIATANQGSEATYESGFVIDKFPISRPNLTFSTLTVSNMSPEDSSIYLCSVGKGTGRDTIYFGEGSWLTVV.

The gene calls are TRBV19 and TRBJ1-1; D call uncertain. V lost 8 bases and J 1 base, leaving 14 bases between the germline ends. The CDR3 contains 14 residues. CDR1 and CDR2 from the germline V gene are LNHDA and SQIVND (reference sequence). Written as DNA, the CDR3 is TGTGCCAGTGACGGGGTGGAGGGGAACACTGAAGCTTTCTTT. Encoded protein: CASDGVEGNTEAFF.

This chain connects TRBV3-1 (or the pseudogene TRBV3-2) to TRBJ2-3; the match to TRBD2 covers 10 bases. V gave up 0 bases and J gave up 4 bases; unmatched junction bases: 7. CDR3 length: 17 residues. CDR1 and CDR2 (germline): LGHDT, YNNKEL (reference sequence). CDR3 DNA sequence: TGTGCCAGCAGCCAAGATGCTAGCGGGAGTTGGCCAGATACGCAGTATTTT. Its protein is CASSQDASGSWPDTQYF.

This clone was seen more than once but under ten times. This sequence joins TRBV3-1 (or the pseudogene TRBV3-2) and TRBJ1-3, with no clear D. The CDR3 runs to 15 residues. Trimming removed 0 bases at V and 0 bases at J, with 6 bases between. From germline, CDR1 is LGHDT and CDR2 YNNKEL (reference sequence). The CDR3 is CASSQDALSGNTIYF. The CDR3 DNA is TGTGCCAGCAGCCAAGACGCCCTCTCTGGAAACACCATATATTTT.

The V and J genes are TRBV5-1 and TRBJ2-2; TRBD2 matches at 7 bases. Germline lookup yields CDR1 SGHRS and CDR2 YFSETQ. V gave up 4 bases and J gave up 7 bases; unmatched junction bases: 19. This CDR3 is 18 amino acids long. The CDR3: CASSEASSGLRLGGELFF. In DNA form, the CDR3 reads TGCGCCAGCAGCGAGGCTAGTAGCGGGCTCCGTCTGGGCGGGGAGCTGTTTTTT.

The chain employs TRBV15 and TRBJ2-1; possibly TRBD1 for D (6 bases). Trimming stripped 0 bases from V and 6 bases from J, with 21 bases between. Germline-derived CDR1 and CDR2 are LNHNV and YYDKDF (reference sequence). The CDR3 runs 18 residues. CDR3 amino acids: CATSREGGETGLGNEQFF. The CDR3 coding sequence is TGTGCCACCAGCAGAGAAGGGGGAGAAACAGGCCTGGGCAATGAGCAGTTCTTC.

This clone was counted a few times. The rearrangement uses TRBV10-1 and TRBJ1-6, with TRBD1 as a possible D gene (5 bases). Germline-derived CDR1 and CDR2 are WNHNN and SYGVQD (reference sequence). The CDR3 has 14 amino acids. V lost 3 bases to trimming and J lost 7 bases, with 10 bases between them. CDR3 DNA sequence: TGCGCCAGCAGTGAAGGGGCAGAAAATTCACCCCTCCACTTT. The encoded protein is CASSEGAENSPLHF.

This clone was detected once. The rearrangement uses TRBV2 and TRBJ2-2; 10 positions match TRBD2. The V segment lost 0 bases and the J segment 6 bases; nucleotides outside the gene matches: 7. Germline V gives CDR1 SNHLY, CDR2 FYNNEI. The CDR3 length is 17 residues. The CDR3 DNA reads as TGTGCCAGCAGTGAAGCCGGGACTAGCGTGGATGCCGGGGAGCTGTTTTTT. Its translation: CASSEAGTSVDAGELFF.

The chain carries TRBV28 and TRBJ1-5; possible D gene TRBD1, 6 bases. The V gene lost 5 bases and the J gene lost 6 bases, with 17 bases spanning the gap. The CDR3 sequence is 15 residues long. In germline, CDR1 is MDHEN, CDR2 SYDVKM. CDR3 coding DNA: TGTGCCAGCAGTCCGGGTGGGGGGGGCACTCAGCCCCAGCATTTT. This codes for CASSPGGGGTQPQHF.

This clone was seen a handful of times. The DNA for the CDR3 is TGTGCCAGCAGTGAAGCCACCGGAAATGGACAGGGGGGAAATCAGCCCCAGCATTTT. It translates to CASSEATGNGQGGNQPQHF. The V gene is TRBV6-1, the J gene TRBJ1-5; the match to TRBD1 covers 10 bases. Germline V lookup: CDR1 MNHNS, CDR2 SASEGT. The CDR3 has 19 residues. The V and J ends lost 0 bases and 4 bases, in that order; junction bases with no gene match: 12.

This chain links TRBV5-5 with TRBJ2-1; TRBD2 matches 14 bases. V was clipped by 0 bases and J by 9 bases; unmatched bases: 5. The germline CDR1 and CDR2 sequences are SGHKS and YYEKEE (reference sequence). The CDR3 has 16 residues. CDR3 coding DNA: TGTGCCAGCAGCTTGGGGGGACTAGCGGGAGTAAGTGAGCAGTTCTTC. Its protein is CASSLGGLAGVSEQFF.

The CDR3 coding sequence is TGTGCCAGCAGTCCGGGACAGGGGAACACTGAAGCTTTCTTT. This codes for CASSPGQGNTEAFF. The V and J genes are TRBV27 and TRBJ1-1, with TRBD1 matching 9 bases. This CDR3 is 14 amino acids long. Germline values: CDR1 MNHEY, CDR2 SMNVEV (reference sequence). V gave up 5 bases and J gave up 1 base; unmatched junction bases: 2.

The J gene is TRBJ2-2, the V gene TRBV7-8; 8 positions agree with TRBD1. Germline CDR1 and CDR2: SGHVS and FQNEAQ. The CDR3 is 15 amino acids. With V trimmed by 2 bases and J by 6 bases, 5 bases remained unmatched. CDR3 sequence: CASSLQGQGAGELFF. CDR3 bases: TGTGCCAGCAGCTTACAAGGACAGGGCGCCGGGGAGCTGTTTTTT.

This chain connects TRBV29-1 to TRBJ2-5, with TRBD1 matching over 10 bases. The CDR3 runs to 13 residues. Germline lookup yields CDR1 SQVTM and CDR2 ANQGSEA. V shed 4 bases, J shed 6 bases, and the junction held 5 bases outside the gene matches. The CDR3 is CSVVTGGGKTQYF. In DNA, the CDR3 is TGCAGCGTTGTGACAGGGGGCGGGAAGACCCAGTACTTC. Full variable domain (missing parts from reference TRBV29-1 and TRBJ2-5): SAVISQKPSRDICQRGTSLTIQCQVDSQVTMMFWYRQQPGQSLTLIATANQGSEATYESGFVIDKFPISRPNLTFSTLTVSNMSPEDSSIYLCSVVTGGGKTQYFGPGTRLLVL.

The chain recombines TRBV29-1 with TRBJ2-1; D is unresolved. V was cut by 6 bases and J by 0 bases, with 15 bases left in between. Germline V gene data show CDR1 as SQVTM and CDR2 as ANQGSEA. The CDR3 totals 15 residues. The CDR3 DNA reads as TGCAGCGTATCCCCCCCACCTAGCTCCTACAATGAGCAGTTCTTC. Amino acids: CSVSPPPSSYNEQFF.

This clone was found a few times. This chain joins TRBV6-5 and TRBJ1-4; TRBD1 matches 7 bases. Germline assignment: CDR1 MNHEY and CDR2 SVGAGI. Germline trimming cut 0 bases from V and 11 bases from J; bases unmatched to any gene: 3. The CDR3 is 13 amino acids. CDR3: CASSYSTGRKLFF. DNA for the CDR3: TGTGCCAGCAGTTACTCGACAGGGAGGAAACTGTTTTTT.

CDR3 protein: CASSERGRSYNEQFF. CDR3 bases: TGCGCCAGCAGCGAGCGGGGCCGCTCCTACAATGAGCAGTTCTTC. V and J are TRBV5-1 and TRBJ2-1; TRBD2 agrees at 7 bases. With V trimmed by 4 bases and J by 0 bases, 4 bases remained unmatched. The CDR3 loop spans 15 amino acids. The germline V gene encodes CDR1 SGHRS and CDR2 YFSETQ.

V usage is TRBV6-1 and J usage is TRBJ2-5, with 11 positions matching TRBD2. V shed 0 bases and J 4 bases; nucleotides not matched to a gene: 7. This CDR3 is 17 amino acids long. In germline, CDR1 is MNHNS, CDR2 SASEGT. The CDR3: CASSEASGRASRETQYF. CDR3 DNA: TGTGCCAGCAGTGAAGCTAGCGGGAGGGCCAGTCGAGAGACCCAGTACTTC.

The CDR3 DNA follows: TGCGCCAGCAGCTTAACTAGCGGGAGTGGCAATGAGCAGTTCTTC. This encodes CASSLTSGSGNEQFF. The rearrangement uses TRBV5-1 and TRBJ2-1; 11 positions agree with TRBD2. This CDR3 has 15 residues. Per germline, CDR1 SGHRS and CDR2 YFSETQ. V shed 2 bases and J 6 bases; nucleotides not matched to a gene: 4.

This clone has only a few counts. This chain joins TRBV5-4 and TRBJ2-3, with 13 bases lining up with TRBD2. V was clipped by 4 bases and J by 3 bases; unmatched bases: 5. Germline-derived CDR1 and CDR2 are SGHNT and YYREEE (reference sequence). This CDR3 is 16 amino acids long. In nucleotides, the CDR3 is TGTGCCAGCAGCACCGGGACTAGCGGGGAAACAGATACGCAGTATTTT. This encodes CASSTGTSGETDTQYF.

The V call is TRBV7-2, the J call TRBJ2-7; D is perhaps TRBD2 (6 bases). Trimming stripped 6 bases from V and 2 bases from J, with 20 bases between. Germline V lookup: CDR1 SGHTA, CDR2 FQGNSA. This CDR3 is 16 amino acids long. The CDR3: CASSHSGGRLPYEQYF. The DNA of the CDR3 is TGTGCCAGCAGTCATAGCGGTGGGAGGCTTCCCTACGAGCAGTACTTC.

The chain joins TRBV4-1 to TRBJ2-5; TRBD2 matches 14 bases. V lost 4 bases and J lost 5; bases outside the gene matches: 6. This CDR3 has 16 residues. Germline loops: CDR1 MGHRA, CDR2 YSYEKL. The CDR3 protein is CASSPGTSGGVETQYF. The CDR3 nucleotides are TGCGCCAGCAGCCCCGGGACTAGCGGGGGTGTTGAGACCCAGTACTTC.

The chain carries TRBV14 and TRBJ2-5; TRBD1 is a possible D gene (5 bases). Germline values: CDR1 SGHDN, CDR2 FVKESK. The CDR3 runs to 16 residues. Trimming took 1 base from V and 4 from J, leaving 16 bases between them. Here the CDR3 reads CASSQVWLGARETQYF. In nucleotides, the CDR3 is TGTGCCAGCAGCCAAGTTTGGCTAGGGGCAAGAGAGACCCAGTACTTC.

The chain links TRBV10-1 to TRBJ2-1; TRBD2 matches 14 bases. V shed 0 bases and J 8 bases; nucleotides not matched to a gene: 3. Germline V gene sequence: CDR1 WNHNN, CDR2 SYGVQD (reference sequence). This CDR3 has 16 amino acids. The CDR3 DNA follows: TGCGCCAGCAGTGAGTCAGGGACTAGCGGGAGCCATGAGCAGTTCTTC. Its protein is CASSESGTSGSHEQFF.

V gene TRBV6-5 combines with J gene TRBJ1-2; D is unresolved. This CDR3 is 11 amino acids long. V was clipped by 6 bases and J by 8 bases, with 10 bases between them. The germline CDR1 and CDR2 sequences are MNHEY and SVGAGI. CDR3 region: CASSHGGGYTF. Written as DNA, the CDR3 is TGTGCCAGCAGCCACGGAGGAGGCTACACCTTC.